The entry below describes one T cell receptor (delta chain). This likely came from a read error, as a far larger clone is one base away. This sample includes further DNA sequences coding for the same CDR3. The entry originates in a study of γδ T cells in repeated Plasmodium falciparum infection. Study as a whole: Four controlled malaria infections with P. falciparum NF54 spanned 644 days.

CDR1 is GEAIGNYY and CDR2 is EKD in the germline V gene. The length of the CDR3 is 19 residues. Gammadelta T cells were flow-sorted from PBMC into Vgamma9/Vdelta2+ and Vdelta2-negative populations for bulk analysis. TRG and TRD sequences were obtained from every sorted gammadelta sample. TCRdb redid clone calling on the multiplex PCR reads using CATT. This sample has 90,000 or so delta-chain clones; over 0.75% occur once, and the top ten carry nearly 10%. The receptor's source is a pool of human donors (malaria-infected and uninfected, not separated). The sequenced material came from gamma-delta T cells from blood. No J gene was assigned, while the V gene was called as TRDV2; the table's D call, TRDD3, has no DNA check behind it. The CDR3 sequence: CACDTPGGGPRIGTDKLIF. In DNA form, the CDR3 reads TGTGCCTGTGACACACCTGGTGGGGGCCCAAGGATTGGTACCGATAAGCTCATCTTT.